This TCR beta chain was sequenced in a study of blood T cells in healthy people across ages. Primers used in a second PCR of about 6 to 12 cycles were a sample-barcoded 5' primer and a J-beta primer mix. One entry per CDR3 protein, called by TCRdb with MiXCR from the 5' RACE reads. The sample contains about 1.4 million distinct CDR3 sequences, almost 60% of which appear only once. Total RNA was extracted at no less than 5.5 micrograms per sample. This CDR3 spans 17 amino acids. V was shortened by 0 bases and J by 0 bases, with 9 bases between the two germline ends. Per the germline V gene, CDR1 is MNHEY and CDR2 is SMNVEV (reference sequence).

V is TRBV27 and J is TRBJ1-6; no firm D call. The material sequenced was blood. This TCR was sampled from a man younger than 35 in good health. CDR3 DNA sequence: TGTGCCAGCAGTTTATCATCCGAGAGCTCCTATAATTCACCCCTCCACTTT. Translated, it gives CASSLSSESSYNSPLHF.